The entry below gives a single T cell receptor beta chain sequence along with its context. Trimming left V 1 base short and J 7 bases short, with 11 bases between. This CDR3 comprises 13 residues. Germline CDR1 MNHEY, CDR2 SMNVEV (reference sequence). TCRdb re-called the 5' RACE reads through MiXCR, storing one row per CDR3 protein. The sample holds hundreds of thousands of distinct CDR3 sequences, over 20% seen once. The sample comes from a study of T-cell memory formation after mild COVID-19. V usage is TRBV27 and J usage is TRBJ2-7; unclear D gene. The receptor's source is an adult woman who had mild COVID-19 (a few samples of this study predate the infection). Cell type and time point are not known. The source material was PBMCs or a T cell subset sorted from them (not recorded which). The CDR3 is CASSLYPIREQYF. In nucleotides, the CDR3 is TGTGCCAGCAGTTTATACCCCATTCGGGAGCAGTACTTC.